Detailed here is one T cell receptor beta chain. Per the original data handling: Amplified reference gene primers provided the basis for estimating nucleated cell counts. Assay: immunoSEQ multiplex PCR; the TCRdb copy retains only in-frame clones and omits some. That table gives V, J and clone size, and the DNA gave D and trimming. This sample has 490,000 or so clones; roughly nine tenths occur once, and the top ten carry just over 8%. These data come from a study of blood T cell repertoires in COVID-19. This TCR was recovered from a woman in her fifties or sixties who had recovered from COVID-19. Sequenced sample: PBMCs or T cells enriched from blood (not recorded which).

CDR3 coding DNA: TGTGCCGGCCGGGATTCCTCTGGAAACACCATATATTTT. Its protein is CAGRDSSGNTIYF. The chain has TRBV10-3 and TRBJ1-3, with D uncertain. CDR3 size: 13 residues. Per the germline V gene, CDR1 is ENHRY and CDR2 is SYGVKD. V was pared by 11 bases and J by 0 bases, with 11 bases between.